This T cell receptor beta chain was captured in a study of response to subunit inactivated influenza vaccine. This clonotype was observed a handful of times. V lost 4 bases and J lost 3; bases outside the gene matches: 14. The CDR3 sequence is 19 residues long. Germline V gene lookup returns CDR1 MNHEY and CDR2 SVGEGT. TCRdb reprocessed the RT-PCR reads with MiXCR, giving one entry per CDR3 protein. The sample shows about 570,000 distinct CDR3 sequences, 11% of them seen only once. The sample was also linked to a second study, of T cells expressing NK-cell markers. As reported in that work: UMIs were included in TCR beta cDNA generated by 5'RACE template switching. Topping the CD3+CD56-NKG2C+ fraction as well were these clonotypes, in a few donors.

The chain joins TRBV6-2 or TRBV6-3 to TRBJ2-7, with TRBD2 matching 14 bases. This material consisted of PBMCs from blood, taken on the day of vaccination. The sequence derives from a man in his fifties who received an inactivated influenza vaccine. Here the CDR3 DNA reads TGTGCCAGCAGTTGGAGGAGGGACCTGGGACTAGCGGGAGTCTACGAGCAGTACTTC. This sequence encodes CASSWRRDLGLAGVYEQYF.